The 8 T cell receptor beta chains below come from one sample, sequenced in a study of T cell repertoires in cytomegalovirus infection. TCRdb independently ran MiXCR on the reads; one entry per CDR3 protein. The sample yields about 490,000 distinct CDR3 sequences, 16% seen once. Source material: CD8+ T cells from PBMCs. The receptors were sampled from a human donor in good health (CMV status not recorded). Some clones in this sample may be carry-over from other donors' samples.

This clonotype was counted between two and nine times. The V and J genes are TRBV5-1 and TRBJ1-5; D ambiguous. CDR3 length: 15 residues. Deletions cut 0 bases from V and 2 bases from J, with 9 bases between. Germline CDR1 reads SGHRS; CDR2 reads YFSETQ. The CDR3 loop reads CASSLEGSGNQPQHF. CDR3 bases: TGCGCCAGCAGCTTGGAAGGCAGTGGCAATCAGCCCCAGCATTTT.

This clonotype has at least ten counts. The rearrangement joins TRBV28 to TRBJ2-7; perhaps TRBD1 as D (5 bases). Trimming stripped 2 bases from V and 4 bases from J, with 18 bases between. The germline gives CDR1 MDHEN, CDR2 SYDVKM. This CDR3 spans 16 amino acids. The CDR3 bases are TGTGCCAGCAGTTTAGGTGGTGGGGCTAACTGGTACGAGCAGTACTTC. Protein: CASSLGGGANWYEQYF.

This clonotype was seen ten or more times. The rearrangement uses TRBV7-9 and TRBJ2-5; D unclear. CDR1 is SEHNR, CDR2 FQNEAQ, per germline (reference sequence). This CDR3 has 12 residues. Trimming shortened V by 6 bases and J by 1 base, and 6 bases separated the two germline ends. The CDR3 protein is CASSGGQETQYF. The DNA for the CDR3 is TGTGCCAGCAGTGGCGGCCAAGAGACCCAGTACTTC.

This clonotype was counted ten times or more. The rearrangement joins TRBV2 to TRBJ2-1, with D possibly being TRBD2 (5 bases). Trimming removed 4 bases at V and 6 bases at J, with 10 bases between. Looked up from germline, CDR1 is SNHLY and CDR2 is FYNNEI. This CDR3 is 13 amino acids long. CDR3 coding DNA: TGTGCCAGCAGTGTCTCCGGGGTCAATGAGCAGTTCTTC. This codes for CASSVSGVNEQFF.

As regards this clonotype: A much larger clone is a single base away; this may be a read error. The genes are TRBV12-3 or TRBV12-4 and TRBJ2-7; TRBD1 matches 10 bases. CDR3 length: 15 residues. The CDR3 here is CASSLTRDRGYKQYF. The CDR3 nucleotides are TGTGCCAGCAGTTTGACCAGGGACAGGGGCTACAAGCAGTACTTC.

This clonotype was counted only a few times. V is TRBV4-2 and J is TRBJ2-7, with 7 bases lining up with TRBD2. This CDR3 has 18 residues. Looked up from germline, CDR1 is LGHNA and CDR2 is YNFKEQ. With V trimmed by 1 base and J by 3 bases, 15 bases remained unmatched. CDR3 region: CASSQANKYGRIIYEQYF. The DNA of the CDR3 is TGTGCCAGCAGCCAAGCGAATAAGTACGGGAGGATAATCTACGAGCAGTACTTC.

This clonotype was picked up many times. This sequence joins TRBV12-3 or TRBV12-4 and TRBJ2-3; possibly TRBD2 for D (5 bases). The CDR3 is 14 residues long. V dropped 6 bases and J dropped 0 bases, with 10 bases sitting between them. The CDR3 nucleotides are TGTGCCAGCAGCTTATCGGGAAGCACAGATACGCAGTATTTT. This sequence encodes CASSLSGSTDTQYF.

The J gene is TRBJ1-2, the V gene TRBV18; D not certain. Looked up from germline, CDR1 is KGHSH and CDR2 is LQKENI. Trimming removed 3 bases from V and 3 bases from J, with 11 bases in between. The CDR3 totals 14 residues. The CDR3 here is CASSPMAGDYGYTF. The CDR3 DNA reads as TGTGCCAGCTCACCTATGGCAGGCGACTATGGCTACACCTTC. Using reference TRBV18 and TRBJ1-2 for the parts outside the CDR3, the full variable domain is NAGVMQNPRHLVRRRGQEARLRCSPMKGHSHVYWYRQLPEEGLKFMVYLQKENIIDESGMPKERFSAEFPKEGPSILRIQQVVRGDSAAYFCASSPMAGDYGYTFGSGTRLTVV.